This entry is about one T cell receptor (beta chain). Random hexamers were used to reverse transcribe 0.5 to 1 ug of RNA. The TCR beta CDR3 was amplified by immunoSEQ multiplex PCR across 54 Vbeta, 13 Jbeta. Each CDR3 protein gets one entry after TCRdb re-called the immunoSEQ multiplex PCR reads with MiXCR. The table shows 50,000 or so distinct CDR3 sequences, with 93% occurring only once. This record comes from a study of CD8 T cells in Susac syndrome. The germline CDR1 and CDR2 sequences are SGHRS and YFSETQ. The trim removed 5 bases at V and 3 bases at J, leaving 8 bases unmatched. The CDR3 loop spans 15 amino acids.

This sequence originates from a human donor with multiple sclerosis. Sequences were obtained from CD8+ T cells from PBMCs. The gene calls are TRBV5-1 and TRBJ1-2; TRBD1 agrees at 9 bases. CDR3 nucleotides: TGCGCCAGCAGTCGAACAGGGGGCGATTACTATGGCTACACCTTC. Encoded protein: CASSRTGGDYYGYTF.